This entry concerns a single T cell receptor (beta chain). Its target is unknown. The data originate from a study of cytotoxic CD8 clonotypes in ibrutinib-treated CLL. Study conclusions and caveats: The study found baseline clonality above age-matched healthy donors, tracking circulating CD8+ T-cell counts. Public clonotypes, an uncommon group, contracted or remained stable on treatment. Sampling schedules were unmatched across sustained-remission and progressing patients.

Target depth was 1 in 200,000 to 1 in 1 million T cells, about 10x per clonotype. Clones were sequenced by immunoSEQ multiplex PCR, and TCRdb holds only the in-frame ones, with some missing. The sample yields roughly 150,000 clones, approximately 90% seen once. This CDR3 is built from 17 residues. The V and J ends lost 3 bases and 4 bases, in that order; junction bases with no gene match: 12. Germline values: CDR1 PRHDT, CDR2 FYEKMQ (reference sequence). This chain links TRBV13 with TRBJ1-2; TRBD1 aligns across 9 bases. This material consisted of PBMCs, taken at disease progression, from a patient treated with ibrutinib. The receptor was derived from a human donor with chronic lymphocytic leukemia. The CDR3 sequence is CASSLPGQGLGSYGYTF. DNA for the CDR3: TGTGCCAGCAGCTTGCCGGGACAGGGTCTCGGTAGCTATGGCTACACCTTC.